This is a list of T cell receptor beta chains from one sample in a study of blood T cell dynamics during melanoma immunotherapy. Profiled with immunoSEQ multiplex PCR; TCRdb holds only in-frame clones, not every one. The sample yields 9,700 or so clones, roughly 89% seen once. This material consisted of blood, taken from a patient treated with checkpoint blockade. These receptor sequences come from a human donor with melanoma. Each CDR3 is given with its conserved first and last residue. Fields, in order: clone size, D gene, J gene, V gene, CDR3 DNA, CDR3 protein. A D gene is named only where the DNA matches it firmly. Clone size is stated in some rows and not others, as once, few, many or a class when expanded.

>-|-|TRBJ1-1|TRBV28
TGTGCCAGCAGTCCCCCGGGATCCAGGATGAACACTGAAGCTTTCTTT
CASSPPGSRMNTEAFF
>-|-|TRBJ2-7|TRBV15
TGTGCCACCCAAGGGGGGGACAGCTCCTACGAGCAGTACTTC
CATQGGDSSYEQYF
>-|TRBD1|TRBJ2-3|TRBV9
TGTGCCAGCAGCGTACTCCGGGACAGGAGGACAGATACGCAGTATTTT
CASSVLRDRRTDTQYF
>-|-|TRBJ1-1|TRBV7-3
TGTGCCAGCAGCTCCCGGGGAGGGGCGAACACTGAAGCTTTCTTT
CASSSRGGANTEAFF
>-|-|TRBJ2-6|TRBV9
TGTGCCAGCAGCGTAGGGGCCTCTGGGGCCAACGTCCTGACTTTC
CASSVGASGANVLTF
>once|-|TRBJ2-3|TRBV29-1
TGCAGCGTTGACGTGGGGGGCGATACGCAGTATTTT
CSVDVGGDTQYF
>-|TRBD2|TRBJ2-5|TRBV5-4
TGTGCCAGCAGCCCCGGGACTACCCAAGAGACCCAGTACTTC
CASSPGTTQETQYF
>-|TRBD1|TRBJ2-7|TRBV28
TGTGCCAGCAGGAGACAGGGGAGCTCCTACGAGCAGTACTTC
CASRRQGSSYEQYF
>-|-|TRBJ2-7|TRBV11-2
TGTGCCAGCAGCCAAGGGAACCACTACGAGCAGTACTTC
CASSQGNHYEQYF
>-|TRBD1|TRBJ2-3|TRBV7-2
TGTGCCAGCAGCTTAGCGTGGGGGACAGGGGCAGATACGCAGTATTTT
CASSLAWGTGADTQYF
>once|-|TRBJ2-3|TRBV7-7
TGTGCTAGCAGCTTATGGGGGGGGCGAGATACGCAGTATTTT
CASSLWGGRDTQYF
>-|-|TRBJ2-7|TRBV7-2
TGTGCCAGCAGCTTAGCGGCCGTAGCGGACACCTACGAGCAGTACTTC
CASSLAAVADTYEQYF
>-|-|TRBJ2-6|TRBV5-1
TGCGCCAGCAGACGGGGCTCTGGGGCCAACGTCCTGACTTTC
CASRRGSGANVLTF
>-|TRBD2|TRBJ2-1|TRBV5-4
TGTGCCAGCAGCCCGGGGGTGCTAGCGGGAGGGTCCTACAATGAGCAGTTCTTC
CASSPGVLAGGSYNEQFF
>-|-|TRBJ1-2|TRBV6-5
TGTGCCAGCAGTTACTCGGCAGGATCCAACTATGGCTACACCTTC
CASSYSAGSNYGYTF
>-|-|TRBJ2-1|TRBV7-5
TGTGCCAGCAGCTTAGTCGTCTCCCACGGTGAGCAGTTCTTC
CASSLVVSHGEQFF
>-|-|TRBJ2-7|TRBV7-2
TGTGCCAGCTCCGGGGCGGAGCAGTCCTACGAGCAGTACTTC
CASSGAEQSYEQYF
>once|-|TRBJ2-3|TRBV5-4
TGTGCCAGCAGCTTGGCCGGGGAGGATACGCAGTATTTT
CASSLAGEDTQYF
>-|-|TRBJ2-7|TRBV4-1
TGCGCCAGCAGCCAAGCCCCCGGGGTCTCCTACGAGCAGTACTTC
CASSQAPGVSYEQYF
>-|-|TRBJ1-4|TRBV7-8
TGTGCCAGCAGCCCCATGGGGGCCGGTGAAAAACTGTTTTTT
CASSPMGAGEKLFF
>-|-|TRBJ1-1|TRBV5-5
TGTGCCAGCAGCTTCGGGCGCCGGGGTTCCGGTGAAGCTTTCTTT
CASSFGRRGSGEAFF
>-|-|TRBJ2-2|TRBV18
TGTGCCAGCTCACCGACCCCCGGCGGCACCGGGGAGCTGTTTTTT
CASSPTPGGTGELFF
>-|TRBD1|TRBJ1-1|TRBV6-5
TGTGCCAGCAGTTACCAGGGGGGGAGGACTGAAGCTTTCTTT
CASSYQGGRTEAFF
>-|TRBD2|TRBJ2-7|TRBV7-2
TGTGCCAGCAGCCCTGGGACTAGCGGGAGAGGGGGGCCATCTTACGAGCAGTACTTC
CASSPGTSGRGGPSYEQYF
>-|-|TRBJ2-7|TRBV11-2
TGTGCCAGCAGCCTACACCCCAGGGTTTTGGGCGAGCAGTACTTC
CASSLHPRVLGEQYF
>-|-|TRBJ2-1|TRBV5-1
TGCGCCAGCAGCTTGGGGAGCTCCTACAATGAGCAGTTCTTC
CASSLGSSYNEQFF
>-|-|TRBJ2-5|TRBV28
TGTGCCAGCATTTCCGGGGCCCGGGAGACCCAGTACTTC
CASISGARETQYF
>few|-|TRBJ1-5|TRBV5-6
TGTGCCAGCAGCTTGGGTTGGGAGGGAGCACAGCCCCAGCATTTT
CASSLGWEGAQPQHF
>once|-|TRBJ2-5|TRBV7-9
TGTGCCGCCCCACCGGAGGCGGGATCGGGCGAGACCCAGTACTTC
CAAPPEAGSGETQYF
>-|-|TRBJ2-3|TRBV6-4
TGTGCCAGCAGTCGGGTCCCCGGCACAGATACGCAGTATTTT
CASSRVPGTDTQYF
>-|TRBD1|TRBJ2-5|TRBV7-3
TGTGCCAGCAGCCCGACAGGGGGTGCCCAAGAGACCCAGTACTTC
CASSPTGGAQETQYF
>-|TRBD1|TRBJ2-7|TRBV2
TGTGCCAGCAAAGGACAGGCCTACGAGCAGTACTTC
CASKGQAYEQYF
>-|-|TRBJ1-5|TRBV18
TGTGCCAGCTCACCGCGGGACAGCAATCAGCCCCAGCATTTT
CASSPRDSNQPQHF
>once|-|TRBJ1-1|TRBV29-1
TGCAGCGTTGATAAGGGGGTGACTGAAGCTTTCTTT
CSVDKGVTEAFF
>-|-|TRBJ1-2|TRBV7-9
TGTGCCAGCAGCTTAGTGGGGGTTACTAACTATGGCTACACCTTC
CASSLVGVTNYGYTF
>-|TRBD2|TRBJ2-7|TRBV19
TGTGCCAGTAGTAGCGTAGCGGGCCCCTACGAGCAGTACTTC
CASSSVAGPYEQYF
>-|TRBD2|TRBJ2-7|TRBV25-1
TGTGCCAGCAGTGAACGGGGGGTGGGGAAGCAGTACTTC
CASSERGVGKQYF
>-|-|TRBJ1-2|TRBV5-4
TGTGCCAGCAGCCGCACCGGGACACCGGTGGGGGATGGCTACACCTTC
CASSRTGTPVGDGYTF
>-|-|TRBJ2-5|TRBV11-1
TGTGCCAGCAGCCCCTACGGGGTAGGGAAAGAGACCCAGTACTTC
CASSPYGVGKETQYF
>-|-|TRBJ1-2|TRBV5-5
TGTGCCAGCAGCCTGGGGGTTAACTATGGCTACACCTTC
CASSLGVNYGYTF
>once|-|TRBJ2-7|TRBV11-1
TGTGCCAGCAGCTTATGGCGCTGGCCAGATAATTACGAGCAGTACTTC
CASSLWRWPDNYEQYF
>-|TRBD1|TRBJ1-1|TRBV6-1
TGTGCCAGCAGTGAGGGGACAGGGGGGACTGAAGCTTTCTTT
CASSEGTGGTEAFF
>-|TRBD2|TRBJ2-5|TRBV27
TGTGCCAGCAGTCAGCTAGGACTAGCGGGCCGTCAAGAGACCCAGTACTTC
CASSQLGLAGRQETQYF
>-|-|TRBJ2-5|TRBV5-1
TGCGCCAGCAGCTTGGATTTAGAGACCCAGTACTTC
CASSLDLETQYF
>-|-|TRBJ1-1|TRBV20-1
TGCAGTGCTAACCGGGACACTGAAGCTTTCTTT
CSANRDTEAFF
>-|-|TRBJ2-6|TRBV7-9
TGTGCCAGCAGCACCGGGACAAACTCTGGGGCCAACGTCCTGACTTTC
CASSTGTNSGANVLTF
>-|-|TRBJ1-2|TRBV30
TGTGCCTGGAGTGTATTGGGGTCCCCGAGGGGGGCGTTCCCGGACAGCTTTAACTATGGCTACACCTTC
CAWSVLGSPRGAFPDSFNYGYTF
>-|TRBD1|TRBJ1-4|TRBV6-5
TGTGCCAGCAGTTACAGGGGGACAGGGGATGAAAAACTGTTTTTT
CASSYRGTGDEKLFF
>-|TRBD1|TRBJ1-1|TRBV12-5
TGTGCTAGTTCCGGGACAGGGTCGGTCACTGAAGCTTTCTTT
CASSGTGSVTEAFF
>-|TRBD1|TRBJ2-7|TRBV28
TGTGCCAGCCGCGGGACAGGATTCTACGAGCAGTACTTC
CASRGTGFYEQYF
>-|-|TRBJ1-1|TRBV18
TGTGCCAGCTCACCCCCCGGACATCCTGAAGCTTTCTTT
CASSPPGHPEAFF
>-|-|TRBJ2-1|TRBV27
TGTGCCAGCTATAGCGTCCCCTACAATGAGCAGTTCTTC
CASYSVPYNEQFF
>-|TRBD2|TRBJ2-7|TRBV4-1
TGCGCCAGCAGCCCCCGGGAGGGACCCTACGAGCAGTACTTC
CASSPREGPYEQYF
>-|-|TRBJ1-1|TRBV18
TGTGCCAGCTCACCACCGGGGCATCCTGAAGCTTTCTTT
CASSPPGHPEAFF
>-|-|TRBJ1-2|TRBV6-1
TGTGCCAGCAGTGGCCAGCAGGGGCCCCTAAACTATGGCTACACCTTC
CASSGQQGPLNYGYTF